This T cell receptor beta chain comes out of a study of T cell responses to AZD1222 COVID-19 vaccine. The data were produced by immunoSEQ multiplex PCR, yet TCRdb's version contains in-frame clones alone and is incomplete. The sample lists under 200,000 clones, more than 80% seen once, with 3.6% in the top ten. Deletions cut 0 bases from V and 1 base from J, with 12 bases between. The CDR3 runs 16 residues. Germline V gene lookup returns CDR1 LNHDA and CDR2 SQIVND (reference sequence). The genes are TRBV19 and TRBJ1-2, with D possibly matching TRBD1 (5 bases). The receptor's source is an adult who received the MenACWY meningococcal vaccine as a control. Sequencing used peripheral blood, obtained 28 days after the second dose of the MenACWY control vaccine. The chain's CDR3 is CASSIDLTDRNYGYTF. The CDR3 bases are TGTGCCAGTAGTATAGACTTGACAGATCGTAACTATGGCTACACCTTC. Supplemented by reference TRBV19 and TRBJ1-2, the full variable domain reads DGGITQSPKYLFRKEGQNVTLSCEQNLNHDAMYWYRQDPGQGLRLIYYSQIVNDFQKGDIAEGYSVSREKKESFPLTVTSAQKNPTAFYLCASSIDLTDRNYGYTFGSGTRLTVV.